The 25 T cell receptor beta chains given below trace back to one sample, sequenced in a study of T cell responses to AZD1222 COVID-19 vaccine. Assay used: immunoSEQ multiplex PCR; TCRdb lists only in-frame clones, some missing. The data show some 86,000 clones, over 75% seen once. The sample in question was peripheral blood, obtained on day 0 of AZD1222 vaccination. The receptors stem from an adult in good health.

The chain is built from TRBV30 and TRBJ1-5; D not certain. This CDR3 comprises 13 residues. Germline V CDR1 and CDR2: GTSNPN, SVGIG (reference sequence). V was trimmed by 2 bases and J by 5 bases, leaving 10 bases between them. The CDR3 DNA follows: TGTGCCTGGAGTAAAAACGAGGATCAGCCCCAGCATTTT. Translated, it gives CAWSKNEDQPQHF.

The chain is built from TRBV19 and TRBJ1-5, with D perhaps matching TRBD1 (5 bases). CDR1 and CDR2 (germline): LNHDA, SQIVND (reference sequence). Trimming took 3 bases from V and 0 from J, leaving 12 bases between them. The CDR3 is made up of 16 amino acids. CDR3: CASSIRGGVSNQPQHF. For the CDR3, the DNA is TGTGCCAGTAGTATTAGGGGAGGGGTTAGCAATCAGCCCCAGCATTTT. The full variable domain, with the rest looked up from reference TRBV19 and TRBJ1-5, is DGGITQSPKYLFRKEGQNVTLSCEQNLNHDAMYWYRQDPGQGLRLIYYSQIVNDFQKGDIAEGYSVSREKKESFPLTVTSAQKNPTAFYLCASSIRGGVSNQPQHFGDGTRLSIL.

The J gene is TRBJ2-2, the V gene TRBV5-1; TRBD1 is a possible D gene (6 bases). Germline-derived CDR1 and CDR2 are SGHRS and YFSETQ. CDR3 length: 15 amino acids. V was trimmed by 1 base and J by 0 bases, leaving 7 bases between them. The CDR3 loop is CASSLSGANTGELFF. DNA of the CDR3: TGCGCCAGCAGCTTGTCAGGGGCGAACACCGGGGAGCTGTTTTTT.

This rearrangement joins TRBV5-6 to TRBJ2-6; 9 bases agree with TRBD1. From germline, CDR1 is SGHDT and CDR2 YYEEEE. Trimming cost V 3 bases and J 4 bases; bases outside gene matches: 8. This CDR3 contains 17 residues. CDR3 protein: CASSSGTGMIGANVLTF. The CDR3 DNA is TGTGCCAGCAGCTCTGGGACAGGGATGATCGGGGCCAACGTCCTGACTTTC.

A remark on this clone: In the same sample, other DNA sequences code for this CDR3. This chain connects TRBV7-6 to TRBJ1-5; 8 nucleotides align to TRBD1. This CDR3 spans 14 amino acids. Germline V gene lookup returns CDR1 SGHVS and CDR2 FNYEAQ. Unmatched junction bases numbered 2, after V lost 3 bases and J lost 4 bases. The DNA for the CDR3 is TGTGCCAGCAGCTTGAGACAGGGGAATCAGCCCCAGCATTTT. Its protein is CASSLRQGNQPQHF.

The chain is built from TRBV6-5 and TRBJ2-2, with D possibly called TRBD1 or TRBD2 (6 bases each). This CDR3 comprises 13 residues. Germline lookup yields CDR1 MNHEY and CDR2 SVGAGI. Trimming removed 7 bases at V and 6 bases at J, with 12 bases between. CDR3 in amino acids: CASNPGGPGELFF. The DNA for the CDR3 is TGTGCCAGCAACCCCGGGGGCCCCGGGGAGCTGTTTTTT.

The genes are TRBV7-8 and TRBJ1-4, with D possibly TRBD1 on 6 matching bases. With 1 base removed from V and 5 bases from J, the gap between germline ends came to 11 bases. Germline CDR1 SGHVS, CDR2 FQNEAQ. The CDR3 extends over 15 amino acids. CDR3 region: CASSLGGALNEKLFF. The CDR3, as DNA: TGTGCCAGCAGCTTAGGGGGGGCGCTCAATGAAAAACTGTTTTTT.

The chain has TRBV2 and TRBJ2-7, with TRBD2 identical over 9 bases. The CDR3 runs 16 residues. V shed 6 bases, J shed 7 bases, and the junction held 16 bases outside the gene matches. Germline V gene lookup returns CDR1 SNHLY and CDR2 FYNNEI. The DNA of the CDR3 is TGTGCCAGCAGCCCCTTCCCCGGGGCGGGAGGGAAAGAGCAGTACTTC. It translates to CASSPFPGAGGKEQYF.

The chain uses TRBV3-1 (or the pseudogene TRBV3-2) and TRBJ1-6, with no clear D. Trimming cost V 5 bases and J 9 bases, with 14 bases left between them. The CDR3 covers 14 residues. In germline, CDR1 is LGHDT, CDR2 YNNKEL (reference sequence). The CDR3 nucleotides are TGTGCCAGCAGCTATCTTTTCCGGGGTTCACCCCTCCACTTT. The encoded protein is CASSYLFRGSPLHF.

This clone occurred a few times. V gene TRBV28 combines with J gene TRBJ1-5; D is uncertain. V lost 6 bases, J lost 2 bases, and 14 bases lay in between. The CDR3 is 15 amino acids. Germline V gene lookup returns CDR1 MDHEN and CDR2 SYDVKM. In DNA, the CDR3 is TGTGCCAGCAGGGGTGAGGCGGGAGGCAATCAGCCCCAGCATTTT. Its protein is CASRGEAGGNQPQHF.

This chain links TRBV7-6 with TRBJ2-1; tentative D call: TRBD2 (5 bases). The CDR3 consists of 14 residues. V lost 0 bases and J lost 9, with 12 bases in between. The germline V gene has CDR1 SGHVS and CDR2 FNYEAQ. The DNA of the CDR3 is TGTGCCAGCAGCTTAGCGGCCCGCGGGCCTGAGCAGTTCTTC. Translating gives CASSLAARGPEQFF.

The chain is built from TRBV30 and TRBJ1-5, with D tentatively TRBD1 (6 bases). The CDR3 runs 16 residues. Trimming removed 2 bases at V and 4 bases at J, with 18 bases between. The germline CDR1 and CDR2 sequences are GTSNPN and SVGIG (reference sequence). The CDR3 coding sequence is TGTGCCTGGAGTCCTCGGGGGCCCCTGCTGAATCAGCCCCAGCATTTT. This gives the protein CAWSPRGPLLNQPQHF.

This chain joins TRBV4-1 and TRBJ2-3, with 9 bases identical to TRBD2. V was pared by 2 bases and J by 3 bases, with 12 bases of the junction left unmatched. The CDR3 spans 18 residues. CDR1 and CDR2 from the germline V gene are MGHRA and YSYEKL. In nucleotides, the CDR3 is TGCGCCAGCAGCCAATCCCCCACGTTTAGCGGGGGAACAGATACGCAGTATTTT. This gives the protein CASSQSPTFSGGTDTQYF.

This chain joins TRBV15 and TRBJ1-1; the D gene is possibly TRBD1 (5 bases). CDR3 size: 18 residues. V was shortened by 2 bases and J by 5 bases, with 24 bases between the two germline ends. CDR1 and CDR2 from the germline V gene are LNHNV and YYDKDF (reference sequence). The CDR3 DNA reads as TGTGCCACCAGCAGATGGGGTCGGACAAGGGCTCAACAGACTGAAGCTTTCTTT. It codes for CATSRWGRTRAQQTEAFF.

The gene calls are TRBV2 and TRBJ2-2; D is possibly TRBD2 (5 bases). Trimming took 4 bases from V and 1 from J, leaving 16 bases between them. The CDR3 extends over 17 amino acids. The germline V gene has CDR1 SNHLY and CDR2 FYNNEI. For the CDR3, the DNA is TGTGCCAGCAGTGTTCAAGTTCAGCGGCTGAACACCGGGGAGCTGTTTTTT. Its protein product is CASSVQVQRLNTGELFF.

The V call is TRBV21-1, the J call TRBJ1-3. TRBV21-1 is listed as a pseudogene. The CDR3 sequence is 16 residues long. In nucleotides, the CDR3 is TGTGCCAGCAGCGCTCACGCGGGGGGCTCTGGAAACACCATATATTTT. Amino acid sequence: CASSAHAGGSGNTIYF.

V usage is TRBV19 and J usage is TRBJ1-5; the D is unclear. Germline CDR1 and CDR2: LNHDA and SQIVND (reference sequence). There are 16 residues in the CDR3. Trimming pared 3 bases from V and 2 bases from J, leaving 14 bases between. Here the CDR3 DNA reads TGTGCCAGTAGTATCACCGGGTCTCGGGGCAATCAGCCCCAGCATTTT. It specifies CASSITGSRGNQPQHF.

The table lists this clone with a few counts. The chain joins TRBV5-1 to TRBJ2-1; D is perhaps TRBD2 (5 bases). V was pared by 0 bases and J by 5 bases, with 12 bases between. The CDR3 totals 15 residues. From germline, CDR1 is SGHRS and CDR2 YFSETQ. The CDR3 DNA follows: TGCGCCAGCAGCTTGGACCCAGCGGCAAACAATGAGCAGTTCTTC. This encodes CASSLDPAANNEQFF.

The sample holds one count of this clone. The chain carries TRBV14 and TRBJ2-7; D gene ambiguous. Looked up from germline, CDR1 is SGHDN and CDR2 is FVKESK. The CDR3 extends over 12 amino acids. The V gene lost 1 base and the J gene lost 2 bases, with 3 bases spanning the gap. CDR3 nucleotides: TGTGCCAGCAGCCAAGTGGCCTACGAGCAGTACTTC. Protein: CASSQVAYEQYF.

The chain uses TRBV4-1 and TRBJ2-7; D tentatively reads TRBD1 or TRBD2 (5 bases each). The CDR3 spans 19 residues. V was clipped by 1 base and J by 7 bases, with 29 bases between them. Germline CDR1 reads MGHRA; CDR2 reads YSYEKL. CDR3 amino acids: CASSQGLRALGTAFSEQYF. The CDR3 DNA reads as TGCGCCAGCAGCCAAGGACTTCGAGCCTTGGGGACGGCCTTCAGTGAGCAGTACTTC.

The chain is built from TRBV5-8 and TRBJ1-4, with 9 bases lining up with TRBD1. The CDR3 totals 17 residues. Trimming removed 4 bases from V and 0 bases from J; junction bases left unmatched: 7. Per germline, CDR1 SGHTS and CDR2 YDEGEE. CDR3 DNA sequence: TGTGCCAGCAGCCCCGGGACAGGGCTTTCAACTAATGAAAAACTGTTTTTT. Amino acids: CASSPGTGLSTNEKLFF.

This chain links TRBV6-5 with TRBJ1-1; 7 bases are a match to TRBD1. Germline V lookup: CDR1 MNHEY, CDR2 SVGAGI. V lost 2 bases and J lost 7; bases outside the gene matches: 4. The CDR3 runs to 13 residues. The CDR3 loop reads CASSYAQGGEAFF. The CDR3 DNA reads TGTGCCAGCAGTTACGCCCAGGGGGGTGAAGCTTTCTTT.

V usage is TRBV20-1 and J usage is TRBJ1-3; D gene uncertain. This CDR3 contains 14 residues. Trimming pared 3 bases from V and 1 base from J, leaving 10 bases between. CDR1 is DFQATT, CDR2 SNEGSKA, per germline (reference sequence). Written as DNA, the CDR3 is TGCAGTGCTAGTGACGCTGCGTCTGGAAACACCATATATTTT. It yields the protein CSASDAASGNTIYF.

The rearrangement links TRBV5-1 to TRBJ2-1; D gene uncertain. CDR3 size: 14 residues. Trimming shortened V by 2 bases and J by 7 bases, and 13 bases separated the two germline ends. Germline loops: CDR1 SGHRS, CDR2 YFSETQ. The chain's CDR3 is CASSFEGLGNEQFF. The CDR3 DNA reads TGCGCCAGCAGCTTCGAAGGGCTCGGTAATGAGCAGTTCTTC.

This clone was detected only a few times. The chain combines TRBV28 with TRBJ1-1, with D possibly matching TRBD1 (6 bases). CDR1 is MDHEN, CDR2 SYDVKM, per germline. This CDR3 contains 15 residues. Trimming left V 3 bases short and J 7 bases short, with 18 bases between. The DNA for the CDR3 is TGTGCCAGCAGTTTGGAGGGAGGGGGGAAGAATGAAGCTTTCTTT. This encodes CASSLEGGGKNEAFF.